Listed below are T cell receptor beta chains from one sample, sequenced in a study of T cell repertoires in urothelial bladder cancer. The method was immunoSEQ multiplex PCR; TCRdb's version includes in-frame clones alone and lacks a portion of them. The data contain around 2,500 clones, under 80% of them singletons. Material for sequencing was tumor-infiltrating cells from bladder cancer. These receptors were collected from a human donor with urothelial carcinoma. CDR3s include the opening cysteine and the closing phenylalanine or tryptophan. The D gene is left open where the match is weak. Clone size is shown for a subset of rows, as once, few, many or a class of expanded clone.

j_gene,d_gene,abundance,v_gene,CDR3nt,CDR3aa
TRBJ2-2,TRBD2,few,TRBV19,TGTGCCACTAAGGATGGCGGGGGGGCGGCCGGGGAGCTGTTTTTT,CATKDGGGAAGELFF
TRBJ1-3,.,.,TRBV6-6,TGTGCCAGCAGTCCCGGGACATGGGGCTCTGGAAACACCATATATTTT,CASSPGTWGSGNTIYF
TRBJ2-7,.,.,TRBV7-8,TGTGCCAGCAGCTTAGGGATGCCGGGCCCTATCTACGAGCAGTACTTC,CASSLGMPGPIYEQYF
TRBJ2-7,.,.,TRBV11-3,TGTGCCAGCAGCTTTGAACAGGGTGCGTACGAGCAGTACTTC,CASSFEQGAYEQYF
TRBJ2-1,TRBD2,.,TRBV30,TGTGCCTGGAGTAAAGTAGCGGGAGGAACCTACAATGAGCAGTTCTTC,CAWSKVAGGTYNEQFF
TRBJ2-3,TRBD2,.,TRBV7-2,TGTGCCAGCATCCCGGGACTACCCGATACGCAGTATTTT,CASIPGLPDTQYF
TRBJ2-5,.,large,TRBV7-2,TGTGCCAGCAGCTTAGCCCTTGGAGAGACCCAGTACTTC,CASSLALGETQYF
TRBJ2-3,TRBD2,.,TRBV5-4,TGTGCCAGCAGCTTGGATAGCGGGAGCACAGATACGCAGTATTTT,CASSLDSGSTDTQYF
TRBJ2-3,TRBD2,.,TRBV7-2,TGTGCCAGCAGCTTAGGGCGGGGGTTCACAGATACGCAGTATTTT,CASSLGRGFTDTQYF
TRBJ2-1,.,.,TRBV19,TGTGCCAGTAGTATAGGTGGCGGTACCGGGTACAATGAGCAGTTCTTC,CASSIGGGTGYNEQFF
TRBJ2-7,TRBD1,.,TRBV9,TGTGCCAGCAGCGTGGGACAGTCGTCCGAGCAGTACTTC,CASSVGQSSEQYF
TRBJ2-7,.,.,TRBV5-8,TGTGCCAGCAGCTTGCTTCATGTTTACGAGCAGTACTTC,CASSLLHVYEQYF
TRBJ1-2,.,.,TRBV7-2,TGTGCCAGCAGCTTAGACAGCCTCGATGGCTACACCTTC,CASSLDSLDGYTF
TRBJ2-7,.,.,TRBV6-6,TGTGCCAGCAGCCAGAACAGGCCCTCCTACGAGCAGTACTTC,CASSQNRPSYEQYF
TRBJ2-5,TRBD2,.,TRBV11-2,TGTGCCAGCAGCTGGACTAGCGGGGGAGCTCTGGTGGAGACCCAGTACTTC,CASSWTSGGALVETQYF
TRBJ1-5,TRBD1,few,TRBV18,TGTGCCAGCTCCGGACAGGTTAGCAATCAGCCCCAGCATTTT,CASSGQVSNQPQHF
TRBJ2-2,.,.,TRBV6-1,TGTGCCAGCATCCGGACAAGCACCGGGGAGCTGTTTTTT,CASIRTSTGELFF
TRBJ1-1,.,few,TRBV5-1,TGCGCCAGCAGCCTAAACACGAATGAAGCTTTCTTT,CASSLNTNEAFF
TRBJ2-3,TRBD2,once,TRBV28,TGTGCCAGCAGTTTGGCGGGAGGGATAGATACGCAGTATTTT,CASSLAGGIDTQYF
TRBJ2-5,.,.,TRBV7-9,TGTGCCAGCAGCCCGCAGGACGCCCAGGAGACCCAGTACTTC,CASSPQDAQETQYF
TRBJ2-7,TRBD2,.,TRBV29-1,TGCAGCGTGACCGGACTAGCGAACTCCTACGAGCAGTACTTC,CSVTGLANSYEQYF
TRBJ2-2,.,.,TRBV5-5,TGTGCCAGCACCCGGGGGGACACGAACACCGGGGAGCTGTTTTTT,CASTRGDTNTGELFF
TRBJ2-3,.,.,TRBV7-9,TGTGCCAGCAGCTTAGCTGTTAGCACAGATACGCAGTATTTT,CASSLAVSTDTQYF
TRBJ2-2,.,.,TRBV6-1,TGTGCCAGCAGTGAAGTCACAGGATGGATGACCGGGGAGCTGTTTTTT,CASSEVTGWMTGELFF
TRBJ1-6,TRBD1,.,TRBV19,TGTGCCACTGGACAGGGGAGCTCCTATAATTCACCCCTCCACTTT,CATGQGSSYNSPLHF
TRBJ2-7,TRBD1,.,TRBV9,TGTGCCAGCAGCGCGGACAGGGTCTTCTACGAGCAGTACTTC,CASSADRVFYEQYF
TRBJ1-4,.,.,TRBV4-1,TGCGCCAGCAGCCGTACGACAGGCTGGGAAGAAAAACTGTTTTTT,CASSRTTGWEEKLFF
TRBJ2-2,.,.,TRBV5-6,TGTGCCAGCAGCGTGAACTATGGTCCCGGGGAGCTGTTTTTT,CASSVNYGPGELFF
TRBJ2-7,TRBD1,.,TRBV19,TGTGCCAGTAGTCTTTGGACAGGGGGCTCCTACGAGCAGTACTTC,CASSLWTGGSYEQYF
TRBJ1-1,.,.,TRBV7-2,TGTGCCAGCAGCTTAGATCTAGGGTTGGACACTGAAGCTTTCTTT,CASSLDLGLDTEAFF
TRBJ2-3,.,once,TRBV6-5,TGTGCCAGCAGTTCAGGGTTCGGGGATACGCAGTATTTT,CASSSGFGDTQYF
TRBJ2-1,.,.,TRBV30,TGTGCCTGGTTACCTAACAGGGTTAATGAGCAGTTCTTC,CAWLPNRVNEQFF
TRBJ2-7,.,.,TRBV25-1,TGTGCCAGCAGTCCGAAATGGGGGTCCTACGAGCAGTACTTC,CASSPKWGSYEQYF
TRBJ2-2,.,.,TRBV4-3,TGCGCCAGCAGCCAAGATCTGTGGGGGAACGGGGAGCTGTTTTTT,CASSQDLWGNGELFF
TRBJ2-1,TRBD2,.,TRBV13,TGTGCCAGCAGCCAACTAGCGGGAGGGCCATCGAGTGAGCAGTTCTTC,CASSQLAGGPSSEQFF
TRBJ2-3,.,.,TRBV6-5,TGTGCCAGCAGTTACAGGGAAATCACAGATACGCAGTATTTT,CASSYREITDTQYF
TRBJ1-3,TRBD1,.,TRBV7-9,TGTGCCAGCAGCTTAGGAGGGGGCTCCTCTGGAAACACCATATATTTT,CASSLGGGSSGNTIYF
TRBJ2-1,.,.,TRBV11-3,TGTGCCAGCAGCCCCCATAGACAGTATGAGCAGTTCTTC,CASSPHRQYEQFF
TRBJ2-7,.,.,TRBV6-6,TGTGCCAGCAGTTACAGTGCCGGCCCTGGAAGGGAGCAGTACTTC,CASSYSAGPGREQYF
TRBJ2-4,.,.,TRBV6-1,TGTGCCAGCAGCTGGGACGGGGAAAAAAACATTCAGTACTTC,CASSWDGEKNIQYF
TRBJ1-5,.,.,TRBV4-1,TGCGCCAGTAGGGGGACGGAGGCGACAAATCAGCCCCAGCATTTT,CASRGTEATNQPQHF
TRBJ1-2,.,large,TRBV2,TGTGCCAGCACAGGAATCTATGGCTACACCTTC,CASTGIYGYTF
TRBJ1-2,TRBD1,.,TRBV7-2,TGTGCCAGCAGCTTAACCCCGCCGACAGGGACCGGTGGCTACACCTTC,CASSLTPPTGTGGYTF
TRBJ2-7,.,.,TRBV7-8,TGTGCCAGCAGCCGCGCGGTTAATTCGGACTACGTCTACGAGCAGTACTTC,CASSRAVNSDYVYEQYF
TRBJ1-3,.,.,TRBV5-6,TGTGCCAGCAGCTCCGGACAGTACTCTGGAAACACCATATATTTT,CASSSGQYSGNTIYF
TRBJ2-3,.,.,TRBV7-6,TGTGCCAGCAGCTTAGCCGAGGCAGGGGGCACAGATACGCAGTATTTT,CASSLAEAGGTDTQYF
TRBJ2-7,.,few,TRBV28,TGTGCCAGCAGTCCTGGATCGAGGAACGAGCAGTACTTC,CASSPGSRNEQYF
TRBJ1-5,.,few,TRBV18,TGTGCCAGCTCACTAACTACGGTCGGGAGCAATCAGCCCCAGCATTTT,CASSLTTVGSNQPQHF
TRBJ2-5,TRBD2,.,TRBV7-9,TGTGCCAGCAGCTTATGGCGGGGGGGCGAGACCCAGTACTTC,CASSLWRGGETQYF
TRBJ2-2,TRBD1,.,TRBV28,TGTGCCAGCAGTGACATCCCGGGACAGTCGAACACCGGGGAGCTGTTTTTT,CASSDIPGQSNTGELFF